These 9 T cell receptor beta chains share one sample of origin, sequenced in a study of T-cell reconstitution after alpha-beta-depleted transplantation in children. It was with unique molecular identifiers that the TCRbeta library was prepared. TCRdb re-analysed the PCR reads in MiXCR, keeping a single row per CDR3 protein. The sample shows under 250,000 distinct CDR3 sequences, around a sixth of them seen only once. The sample in question was PBMCs, mostly from graft donor cells, obtained 360 days after TCRalphabeta/CD19-depleted stem cell transplant. Every receptor here comes from a male patient aged 2 to 9 who had a stem cell transplant for acute lymphoblastic leukemia, so the T cells may come from the graft donor.

This clonotype was seen a few times. V gene TRBV2 combines with J gene TRBJ1-2; perhaps TRBD1 as D (5 bases). Germline values: CDR1 SNHLY, CDR2 FYNNEI. V shed 3 bases and J shed 3 bases, with 5 bases lying between them. This CDR3 is built from 12 residues. The CDR3 spells CASSEGHYGYTF. Here the CDR3 DNA reads TGTGCCAGCAGTGAGGGGCACTATGGCTACACCTTC.

CDR3 bases: TGCAGTGCTAGAGTCAGCGGAAGCTCCTATAATTCACCCCTCCACTTT. Its translation: CSARVSGSSYNSPLHF. The chain joins TRBV20-1 to TRBJ1-6; no clear D gene. The CDR3 has 16 amino acids. Trimming took 1 base from V and 0 from J, leaving 10 bases between them. Germline CDR1 reads DFQATT; CDR2 reads SNEGSKA (reference sequence).

This CDR3 reads CASSFSGEGYYGYTF. The CDR3 DNA reads as TGTGCCAGCAGTTTTTCTGGTGAGGGGTACTATGGCTACACCTTC. The chain has TRBV27 and TRBJ1-2; a possible D gene is TRBD1 (5 bases). Germline-derived CDR1 and CDR2 are MNHEY and SMNVEV (reference sequence). Trimming removed 3 bases from V and 3 bases from J, with 14 bases in between. There are 15 residues in the CDR3.

The table lists this clonotype with a few counts. The chain combines TRBV12-3 or TRBV12-4 with TRBJ2-7, with TRBD2 as a possible D gene (6 bases). The V end was cut by 3 bases, the J end by 6 bases, with 18 bases between. The CDR3 has 15 amino acids. In DNA form, the CDR3 reads TGTGCCAGCAGTTTCGGGAGAAGTGACTCAGGCGAGCAGTACTTC. Translation gives CASSFGRSDSGEQYF.

The rearrangement uses TRBV12-3 or TRBV12-4 and TRBJ2-5; unclear D gene. The CDR3 is 13 amino acids. Trimming left V 6 bases short and J 5 bases short, with 13 bases between. As DNA, the CDR3 is TGTGCCAGCAGCCGGGCCCCTGGGGAGACCCAGTACTTC. Its translation is CASSRAPGETQYF.

The chain links TRBV2 to TRBJ2-5; D is perhaps TRBD2 (6 bases). The CDR3 runs to 13 residues. The V gene lost 8 bases and the J gene lost 0 bases, with 10 bases spanning the gap. The germline V gene encodes CDR1 SNHLY and CDR2 FYNNEI. CDR3 DNA: TGTGCCAGCGGGGACTGGAACCAAGAGACCCAGTACTTC. Protein: CASGDWNQETQYF. The whole variable domain, filled in from reference TRBV2 and TRBJ2-5, reads EPEVTQTPSHQVTQMGQEVILRCVPISNHLYFYWYRQILGQKVEFLVSFYNNEISEKSEIFDDQFSVERPDGSNFTLKIRSTKLEDSAMYFCASGDWNQETQYFGPGTRLLVL.

This clonotype showed up just a few times. The chain couples TRBV18 to TRBJ1-5, with D hard to call. This CDR3 has 14 amino acids. Trimming shortened V by 4 bases and J by 5 bases, and 12 bases separated the two germline ends. Germline V gives CDR1 KGHSH, CDR2 LQKENI. CDR3 DNA sequence: TGTGCCAGCTCACTAGGACGGGTCGATCAGCCCCAGCATTTT. It specifies CASSLGRVDQPQHF.

The table lists this clonotype with many counts. A junction boundary mismatches the germline segment, possibly from a read error. V is TRBV5-1 and J is TRBJ2-1; the D gene is possibly TRBD1 (6 bases). The CDR3 has 13 residues. The germline CDR1 and CDR2 sequences are SGHRS and YFSETQ. In DNA form, the CDR3 reads TGTGCCAGCAGCCTGGGACAATACAATGAGCAGTTCTTC. It encodes CASSLGQYNEQFF.

The V and J genes are TRBV6-5 and TRBJ2-6; D may be TRBD1 (5 bases). The ends were cut back, 2 bases at V and 14 bases at J, with 13 bases in the middle. The CDR3 sequence is 13 residues long. The V gene's germline CDR1 is MNHEY and CDR2 SVGAGI. The CDR3 DNA is TGTGCCAGCAGTTACGGGGCAAACAAAATCCTGACTTTC. Amino acid sequence: CASSYGANKILTF.